This T cell receptor (beta chain) comes out of a study of early T cells in non-severe SARS-CoV-2 infection. Study context: The chains were unpaired, and the sequenced material was bulk RNA from unsorted whole blood. Study outcomes and limitations: Private and CD4 specificities were missed by VDJdb matching, which favored anti-spike CD8 responses.

V trimming: 1 base; J trimming: 7 bases; junction bases outside the gene matches: 3. There are 14 residues in the CDR3. Germline CDR1 is SGHVS and CDR2 is FNYEAQ. With regard to this clonotype: The target antigen is unknown.

Individual cDNA molecules carried attached unique molecular identifiers. TCRdb reprocessed the 5' RACE reads with MiXCR, giving one entry per CDR3 protein. Of nearly 60,000 distinct CDR3 sequences detected, roughly an eighth appear once; the ten largest clones hold roughly 9.1%. Sequencing was done on a sample of whole blood. This chain links TRBV7-6 with TRBJ2-1; 8 nucleotides match TRBD1. This TCR was recovered from an adult who was a healthcare worker with PCR-confirmed SARS-CoV-2 infection or an uninfected control (not recorded which). The CDR3 bases are TGTGCCAGCAGCTTAGTTTACAGGGGGAATGAGCAGTTCTTC. It yields the protein CASSLVYRGNEQFF.